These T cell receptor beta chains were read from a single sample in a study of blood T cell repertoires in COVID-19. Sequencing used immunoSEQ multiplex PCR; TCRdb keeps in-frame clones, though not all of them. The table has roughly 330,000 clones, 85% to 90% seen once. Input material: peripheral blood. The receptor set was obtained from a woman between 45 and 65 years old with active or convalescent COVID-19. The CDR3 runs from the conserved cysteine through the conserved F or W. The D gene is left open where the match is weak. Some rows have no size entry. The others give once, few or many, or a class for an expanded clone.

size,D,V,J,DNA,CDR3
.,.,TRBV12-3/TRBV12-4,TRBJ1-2,TGTGCCAGCAGTTACGGAGGGGACTATGGCTACACCTTC,CASSYGGDYGYTF
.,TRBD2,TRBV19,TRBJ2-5,TGTGCCAGTAGTATAGTAGGGACTAGCGGGGAGACCCAGTACTTC,CASSIVGTSGETQYF
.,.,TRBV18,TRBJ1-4,TGTGCCAGCTCATTACAAGGAGGGGTGAATGAAAAACTGTTTTTT,CASSLQGGVNEKLFF
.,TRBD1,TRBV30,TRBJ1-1,TGTGCCTGGAGTCGGGGGACAGGAGGTGAAGCTTTCTTT,CAWSRGTGGEAFF
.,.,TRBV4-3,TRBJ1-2,TGCGCCAGCAGCCAAGTGGGCGCAGAGAACTATGGCTACACCTTC,CASSQVGAENYGYTF
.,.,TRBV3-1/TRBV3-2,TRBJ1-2,TGTGCCAGCAGCCAACCCTCAGGGGACGGCTACACCTTC,CASSQPSGDGYTF
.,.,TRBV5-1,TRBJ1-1,TGCGCCAGCAGCTTGATTGCAGGGGAAGCTTTCTTT,CASSLIAGEAFF
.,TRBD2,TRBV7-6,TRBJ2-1,TGTGCCAGCAGCTTAGTGGGGACTAGCGGGGTTAGCTCCTACAATGAGCAGTTCTTC,CASSLVGTSGVSSYNEQFF
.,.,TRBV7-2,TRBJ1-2,TGTGCCAGCGCTCTGCCTTTGGGAGGCGGCTACACCTTC,CASALPLGGGYTF
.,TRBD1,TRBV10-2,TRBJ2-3,TGCGCCAGCAGTGTAACGGGACAGGGGCCTATGGGGCAGTATTTT,CASSVTGQGPMGQYF
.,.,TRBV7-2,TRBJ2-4,TGTGCCAGCACCGAAAGTGGCTCCAGGTTGTTATCGAAAAACATTCAGTACTTC,CASTESGSRLLSKNIQYF
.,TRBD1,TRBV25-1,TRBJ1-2,TGTGCCAGCAGTGAAGGCAGGGGGCTCGATGGCTACACCTTC,CASSEGRGLDGYTF
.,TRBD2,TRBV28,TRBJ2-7,TGTGCCAGCAGTTTGAGGCCGACTAGCGGGGGCGCTTTATCCTACGAGCAGTACTTC,CASSLRPTSGGALSYEQYF
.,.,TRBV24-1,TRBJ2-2,TGTGCCACCAGTGGGAATCGTGACAGCTACACCGGGGAGCTGTTTTTT,CATSGNRDSYTGELFF
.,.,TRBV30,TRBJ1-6,TGTGCCTGGAGACAACCCTATAATTCACCCCTCCACTTT,CAWRQPYNSPLHF
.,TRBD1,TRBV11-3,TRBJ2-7,TGTGCCAGCAGCTTAGATGGGACAGGGTCCTACGAGCAGTACTTC,CASSLDGTGSYEQYF
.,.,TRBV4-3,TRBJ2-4,TGCGCCAGCAGCCAAGGCAGCATTCAGTACTTC,CASSQGSIQYF
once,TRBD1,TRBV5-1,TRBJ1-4,TGCGCCAGCAGCGCTCAGGGGGCGCGAAGTGAAAAACTGTTTTTT,CASSAQGARSEKLFF
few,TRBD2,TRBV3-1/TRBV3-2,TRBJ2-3,TGTGCCAGCAGCCCACGGGGCCCCTATAGCGGGAGTGGGACAGATACGCAGTATTTT,CASSPRGPYSGSGTDTQYF
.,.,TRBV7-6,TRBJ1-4,TGTGCCAGCAGCCGCCACCCTCGGGGGAAGAATGAAAAACTGTTTTTT,CASSRHPRGKNEKLFF
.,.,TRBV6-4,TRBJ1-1,TGTGCCAGCTGCAGGGGTGAAGCTTTCTTT,CASCRGEAFF
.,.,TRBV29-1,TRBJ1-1,TGCAGCGTTTGGGGGCCCTCTGGGGACACTGAAGCTTTCTTT,CSVWGPSGDTEAFF
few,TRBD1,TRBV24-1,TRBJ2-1,TGTGCCACCAGTGGCCCAACAGGGGGAAGCTCCTACAATGAGCAGTTCTTC,CATSGPTGGSSYNEQFF
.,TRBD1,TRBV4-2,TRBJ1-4,TGTGCCAGCAGCGTAAAATGGGACAGGGATGAAAAACTGTTTTTT,CASSVKWDRDEKLFF
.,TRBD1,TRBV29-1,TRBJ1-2,TGCAGCCTCACTCGAGGGACAGCTAACTATGGCTACACCTTC,CSLTRGTANYGYTF
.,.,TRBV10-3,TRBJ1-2,TGTGCCATCAGTGAGTCGCGGGCCGGGAGTGGCTACACCTTC,CAISESRAGSGYTF
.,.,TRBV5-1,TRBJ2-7,TGCGCCAGCAGCTTAGTGGACAGCGAGTACGAGCAGTACTTC,CASSLVDSEYEQYF
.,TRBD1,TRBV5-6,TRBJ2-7,TGTGCCAGCAGCCTGACAGGGGGAGGCTCCTACGAGCAGTACTTC,CASSLTGGGSYEQYF
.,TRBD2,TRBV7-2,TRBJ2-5,TGTGCCAGCAGCACTAGCGGGAGTGGGGAGACCCAGTACTTC,CASSTSGSGETQYF
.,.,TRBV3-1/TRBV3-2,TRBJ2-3,TGTGCCAGCAGCCAGAACCCCCAGGCGTGTGCAGATACGCAGTATTTT,CASSQNPQACADTQYF
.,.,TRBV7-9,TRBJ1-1,TGTGCCAGCAGCTTAATTCCTCTACGAACGGGAGTGAAGAGGGCTGAAGCTTTCTTT,CASSLIPLRTGVKRAEAFF
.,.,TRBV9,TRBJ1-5,TGTGCCAGCAGCCCTACGGGAGGGAGGCAGCCCCAGCATTTT,CASSPTGGRQPQHF
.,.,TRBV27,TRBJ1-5,TGTGCCAGCAGTTTTGGTGGCCTCAATCAGCCCCAGCATTTT,CASSFGGLNQPQHF
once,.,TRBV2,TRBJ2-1,TGTGCCAGCAGTGAACTAGCGTGGAGCTCCTACAATGAGCAGTTCTTC,CASSELAWSSYNEQFF
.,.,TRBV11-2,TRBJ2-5,TGTGCCAGCAGCCCCCGGAGGGTTCAGGGGACCCAGTACTTC,CASSPRRVQGTQYF
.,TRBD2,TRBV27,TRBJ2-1,TGTGCCAGCAGTTCTACTAGCGGTTTCTCCTACAATGAGCAGTTCTTC,CASSSTSGFSYNEQFF
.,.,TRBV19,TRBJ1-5,TGTGCCAGTAGTATAGATCGTCCGGGTAATCAGCCCCAGCATTTT,CASSIDRPGNQPQHF
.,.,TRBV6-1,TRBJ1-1,TGTGCCAGCAGTGAAAAAGGGAAGGGTAGCGCTGAAGCTTTCTTT,CASSEKGKGSAEAFF
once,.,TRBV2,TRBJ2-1,TGTGCCAGCAGACTCGACCCGGGACTCGCCGCGGTTTTCGACAATGAGCAGTTCTTC,CASRLDPGLAAVFDNEQFF
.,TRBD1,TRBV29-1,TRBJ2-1,TGCAGCACTCGGACAGGGAGCTCCTACAATGAGCAGTTCTTC,CSTRTGSSYNEQFF